The entry below describes one TCR beta chain. Its antigen is undetermined. The sample belongs to a study of cytomegalovirus exposure and HLA in healthy donors. Study results and caveats: Presence/absence analysis assumed near-uniform sequencing depth across donors. According to the study, around 150 TCR beta chains were cytomegalovirus-associated.

With 4 bases removed from V and 4 bases from J, the gap between germline ends came to 8 bases. The CDR3 totals 12 residues. CDR1 SGHDT and CDR2 YYEEEE come from the germline V gene. PCR was performed using 60 Vbeta and 13 Jbeta primers. Using immunoSEQ multiplex PCR, the repertoire was profiled, and TCRdb retains in-frame clones only, with some absent. The data contain roughly 60,000 clones, roughly 77% of them singletons. Material: PBMCs. V is TRBV5-6 and J is TRBJ1-2; D is perhaps TRBD1 (5 bases). The sequence was collected from a woman in her twenties or thirties in good health and CMV-seronegative. CDR3 nucleotide sequence: TGTGCCAGCAGCGACACAGGCTATGGCTACACCTTC. Translation: CASSDTGYGYTF.